This T cell receptor (beta chain) is from a study of blood T cell repertoires in COVID-19. In the original workflow: It was from reference gene primer amplification that nucleated cell counts were estimated. The table came from immunoSEQ multiplex PCR; TCRdb's copy has only in-frame clones and leaves some out. That table gives V, J and clone size, and the DNA gave D and trimming. The sample includes about 180,000 clones, about 88% of them seen just once. CDR1 and CDR2 from the germline V gene are LGHNT and FRNRAP. CDR3 size: 15 residues. The ends were cut back, 0 bases at V and 4 bases at J, with 10 bases in the middle.

The V call is TRBV12-5, the J call TRBJ2-1, with TRBD1 as a possible D gene (6 bases). What was sequenced was PBMCs or T cells enriched from blood (not recorded which). This clonotype originated in a human donor with acute COVID-19. The donor label of this sample is uncertain. In nucleotides, the CDR3 is TGTGCTAGTGGTTTGGTAACCGGACAGTACAATGAGCAGTTCTTC. Protein product: CASGLVTGQYNEQFF.